This T cell receptor beta chain was found in a study of blood T cell repertoires in COVID-19. At the level of the study: Acute and convalescent COVID-19 samples came from the United States, Italy and Spain.

The CDR3 consists of 17 residues. V lost 1 base and J lost 4, with 16 bases in between. The germline gives CDR1 SEHNR, CDR2 FQNEAQ (reference sequence). In the authors' methods: Reference gene primer amplification yielded estimated nucleated cell counts. Using immunoSEQ multiplex PCR, the repertoire was profiled, and TCRdb retains in-frame clones only, with some absent. That table supplies the V and J calls and clone size; D and trimming were determined from the DNA. The sample consists of 90,000 to 130,000 clones, just over 85% of them appearing once. This clone was counted a few times. The chain carries TRBV7-9 and TRBJ1-4; D perhaps matches TRBD1 (5 bases). The sequence was collected from a human donor in a cohort sampled during active COVID-19. The sequenced material came from peripheral blood. The CDR3 nucleotides are TGTGCCAGCAGCTTAGTGGGCAGGGCCCCCGATAATGAAAAACTGTTTTTT. This translates into CASSLVGRAPDNEKLFF.